The subject of this entry is one TCR beta chain. This record comes from a study of PD-L1 blockade in urothelial cancer. About the study: Patients with male sex and bladder-origin urothelial cancer accounted for about 85% of the roughly 29 enrolled. Blood samples had a median of approximately 150,000 T cells.

Germline CDR1 and CDR2: MDHEN and SYDVKM. Trimming at V came to 2 bases and at J to 4 bases, leaving 7 bases not matched to a gene. This CDR3 has 15 residues. The assay was immunoSEQ multiplex PCR, and TCRdb's table has in-frame clones only and misses some. The sample yields 100,000 to 150,000 clones, 86% seen once. The time point here: peripheral blood 6 weeks after treatment start. The receptor was derived from a man aged 50 to 60 with urothelial cancer. The sample here was PBMCs, taken around atezolizumab (anti-PD-L1) treatment. V usage is TRBV28 and J usage is TRBJ2-7; TRBD1 agrees at 8 bases. The CDR3 nucleotides are TGTGCCAGCAGTTTAACGGACAGGGTGATTTACGAGCAGTACTTC. It codes for CASSLTDRVIYEQYF.